The next 27 T cell receptor beta chains were all read from a single sample in a study of regulatory T cells in long-lasting Graves disease. Construction of TCR beta libraries relied on iRepertoire HTBI primers and on Arm-PCR targeting CDR3 regions. TCRdb called the multiplex PCR reads again in MiXCR, with one record for every CDR3 protein. The profile shows 400,000 to 500,000 distinct CDR3 sequences, 20% to 25% of them singletons. Time point in this sample: persistent/refractory GD, antithyroid drugs over 5 years with positive TRAb. With RNA extracted from PBMCs as input, the TCR library was made. The source was peripheral blood mononuclear cells (PBMCs), collected when the disease was refractory, from a patient treated with antithyroid drugs. The receptors stem from a female donor with Graves disease.

This clonotype was detected many times. J is TRBJ2-2 and V is TRBV2; D is undetermined. CDR1 and CDR2 from the germline V gene are SNHLY and FYNNEI. The CDR3 has 10 residues. V was pared by 8 bases and J by 8 bases, with 6 bases between. The CDR3 sequence is CASEMGELFF. In nucleotides, the CDR3 is TGTGCCAGCGAGATGGGGGAGCTGTTTTTT.

This chain links TRBV20-1 with TRBJ2-5; 10 bases fit TRBD2. The CDR3 spans 14 residues. V dropped 4 bases and J dropped 5; count of bases not matched to a gene: 7. Germline CDR1 and CDR2: DFQATT and SNEGSKA (reference sequence). The CDR3 loop is CSATLAGAVETQYF. The CDR3 nucleotides are TGCAGTGCTACCCTAGCGGGAGCAGTGGAGACCCAGTACTTC.

This clonotype appeared many times. The chain combines TRBV20-1 with TRBJ1-1; D is unresolved. This CDR3 comprises 13 residues. Germline assignment: CDR1 DFQATT and CDR2 SNEGSKA (reference sequence). The CDR3 nucleotides are TGCAATGCGACTTCCTGGGCGAACACTGAAGCTTTCTTT. Translation gives CNATSWANTEAFF.

This clonotype came up a few times. The genes are TRBV5-4 and TRBJ1-2, with TRBD1 identical over 8 bases. The CDR3 length is 16 residues. The trim removed 0 bases at V and 4 bases at J, leaving 8 bases unmatched. Germline assignment: CDR1 SGHNT and CDR2 YYREEE (reference sequence). DNA of the CDR3: TGTGCCAGCAGCTTGGCTGGGACAGGTGGGCTCTATGGCTACACCTTC. It is translated as CASSLAGTGGLYGYTF.

This clonotype was recorded many times. V gene TRBV2 combines with J gene TRBJ2-2; the match to TRBD1 covers 7 bases. The length of the CDR3 is 14 residues. The germline V gene has CDR1 SNHLY and CDR2 FYNNEI. The trim removed 6 bases at V and 6 bases at J, leaving 7 bases unmatched. CDR3: CASRNLGQAGELFF. Written as DNA, the CDR3 is TGTGCCAGCAGAAACCTTGGACAGGCCGGGGAGCTGTTTTTT.

This clonotype was picked up a small number of times. This rearrangement joins TRBV7-9 to TRBJ2-2, with 7 bases lining up with TRBD1. J lost 3 bases, V lost 9 bases, and 7 bases had no gene match. Germline V lookup: CDR1 SEHNR, CDR2 FQNEAQ (reference sequence). The length of the CDR3 is 14 residues. The CDR3 sequence is CASNRDRDTGELFF. The CDR3 DNA sequence: TGTGCCAGTAACCGGGACAGAGACACCGGGGAGCTGTTTTTT.

Concerning this clonotype: A much larger clonotype is one base distant, so this may be a read error. The V gene is TRBV10-3, the J gene TRBJ2-5; a weak D match, TRBD2 (6 bases). The CDR3 spans 15 residues. Germline V gene lookup returns CDR1 ENHRY and CDR2 SYGVKD. The CDR3 region has the DNA TGTGTCATCAGTGATATGAGGGAGGACCAAGAGACCCAGTACTTC. It yields the protein CVISDMREDQETQYF.

This clonotype was detected a few times. The CDR3 DNA follows: TGCGCCAGCAGTGGGGAGAACGGTGAGCAGTTCTTC. Encoded protein: CASSGENGEQFF. V and J are TRBV10-2 and TRBJ2-1; D is possibly TRBD2 (5 bases). Germline CDR1 WSHSY, CDR2 SAAADI. The CDR3 sequence is 12 residues long. V lost 4 bases and J 9 bases, leaving 10 bases between the germline ends.

This clonotype came up a few times. V gene TRBV9 combines with J gene TRBJ2-5; 7 positions agree with TRBD2. The CDR3 sequence is 15 residues long. V trimming: 2 bases; J trimming: 1 base; junction bases outside the gene matches: 5. Germline-derived CDR1 and CDR2 are SGDLS and YYNGEE. The CDR3 protein is CASSVRAGIQETQYF. The CDR3 DNA follows: TGTGCCAGCAGCGTCCGAGCGGGAATCCAAGAGACCCAGTACTTC.

The chain links TRBV11-2 to TRBJ2-1, with D possibly TRBD2 on 7 matching bases. The V end was cut by 4 bases, the J end by 8 bases, with 18 bases between. The CDR3 runs 15 residues. The V gene's germline CDR1 is SGHAT and CDR2 FQNNGV. The CDR3 reads CASSSKRDKGDEQFF. The CDR3 bases are TGTGCCAGCAGCTCGAAGCGGGACAAGGGGGATGAGCAGTTCTTC. Looking up the rest from reference TRBV11-2 and TRBJ2-1 gives the full variable domain: EAGVAQSPRYKIIEKRQSVAFWCNPISGHATLYWYQQILGQGPKLLIQFQNNGVVDDSQLPKDRFSAERLKGVDSTLKIQPAKLEDSAVYLCASSSKRDKGDEQFFGPGTRLTVL.

The table lists this clonotype with a few counts. The genes are TRBV5-5 and TRBJ2-7; 11 nucleotides match TRBD2. Germline trimming cut 4 bases from V and 11 bases from J; bases unmatched to any gene: 8. The CDR3 sequence is 13 residues long. Germline assignment: CDR1 SGHKS and CDR2 YYEKEE (reference sequence). CDR3 amino acids: CASSTGTSGSEYF. The CDR3 DNA sequence: TGTGCCAGCAGCACCGGGACTAGCGGCTCGGAGTACTTC.

This chain links TRBV28 with TRBJ1-3; no definite D call. The CDR3 spans 16 residues. Trimming took 6 bases from V and 2 from J, leaving 17 bases between them. Germline V CDR1 and CDR2: MDHEN, SYDVKM. The CDR3 region has the DNA TGTGCCAGCAGAATGAAGGTTTTTACAGCTGGAAACACCATATATTTT. Encoded protein: CASRMKVFTAGNTIYF. Drawing the rest from reference TRBV28 and TRBJ1-3, the complete variable domain is DVKVTQSSRYLVKRTGEKVFLECVQDMDHENMFWYRQDPGLGLRLIYFSYDVKMKEKGDIPEGYSVSREKKERFSLILESASTNQTSMYLCASRMKVFTAGNTIYFGEGSWLTVV.

This chain uses TRBV28 with TRBJ2-1; TRBD1 might be the D (6 bases). CDR3 size: 15 residues. V lost 2 bases, J lost 6 bases, and 14 bases lay in between. In germline, CDR1 is MDHEN, CDR2 SYDVKM. In nucleotides, the CDR3 is TGTGCCAGCAGTTTACTCCCGGACAGAAGCAATGAGCAGTTCTTC. Encoded protein: CASSLLPDRSNEQFF.

This clonotype occurred a few times. The V call is TRBV12-3 or TRBV12-4, the J call TRBJ2-7; D call uncertain. The CDR3 is made up of 15 amino acids. V was trimmed by 3 bases and J by 6 bases, leaving 18 bases between them. The CDR3 nucleotides are TGTGCCAGCAGTTTTGGTGGCGCCCGTCGCGGCGAGCAGTACTTC. This sequence encodes CASSFGGARRGEQYF.

A word on this clonotype: A much larger clonotype is one base distant, so this may be a read error. The rearrangement links TRBV14 to TRBJ2-2; possibly TRBD2 for D (5 bases). The CDR3 covers 14 residues. Trimming cost V 6 bases and J 0 bases, with 8 bases left between them. Looked up from germline, CDR1 is SGHDN and CDR2 is FVKESK. The CDR3 DNA sequence: TGTGCCAGCAGATACGGGGCGAACACCGGGGAGCTGTTTTTT. Translated, it gives CASRYGANTGELFF.

This clonotype came up many times. The chain joins TRBV2 to TRBJ2-3; D is tentatively TRBD1 or TRBD2 (5 bases each). The V end was cut by 8 bases, the J end by 6 bases, with 15 bases between. This CDR3 region has 13 residues. The V gene's germline CDR1 is SNHLY and CDR2 FYNNEI. Here the CDR3 DNA reads TGTGCCAGCCTGCAGGCTGGGGGTGATACGCAGTATTTT. Residues: CASLQAGGDTQYF.

This clonotype was seen repeatedly, ten times or more. The chain employs TRBV28 and TRBJ2-2, with 9 nucleotides matching TRBD1. Germline V gives CDR1 MDHEN, CDR2 SYDVKM. V lost 4 bases to trimming and J lost 4 bases; unmatched junction nucleotides: 1. The CDR3 totals 14 residues. The CDR3 DNA sequence: TGTGCCAGCAGTTGGACAGGGGCCACCGGGGAGCTGTTTTTT. Residues: CASSWTGATGELFF.

This clonotype was picked up many times. The chain has TRBV20-1 and TRBJ1-1; 11 positions agree with TRBD1. V shed 3 bases and J 2 bases; nucleotides not matched to a gene: 2. This CDR3 is built from 14 residues. CDR1 is DFQATT and CDR2 is SNEGSKA in the germline V gene (reference sequence). CDR3 amino acids: CSARDRGLNTEAFF. DNA for the CDR3: TGCAGTGCTAGGGACAGGGGGCTTAACACTGAAGCTTTCTTT.

This clonotype turned up a few times. The chain couples TRBV7-9 to TRBJ2-5, with a possible D match to TRBD1 (5 bases). The CDR3 is 14 residues long. Germline assignment: CDR1 SEHNR and CDR2 FQNEAQ (reference sequence). V was clipped by 1 base and J by 5 bases, with 11 bases between them. Here the CDR3 DNA reads TGTGCCAGCAGCTTAGTGGGGCGGCGGGAGACCCAGTACTTC. The encoded protein is CASSLVGRRETQYF.

This clonotype was seen many times. The V and J genes are TRBV19 and TRBJ2-7, with 10 bases aligning to TRBD2. The trim removed 0 bases at V and 7 bases at J, leaving 9 bases unmatched. This CDR3 is built from 16 residues. The V gene's germline CDR1 is LNHDA and CDR2 SQIVND (reference sequence). The CDR3 nucleotides are TGTGCCAGTAGTATAGACTCGAGCGGGAGGGCCCTGGAGCAGTACTTC. Its protein product is CASSIDSSGRALEQYF.

The chain links TRBV7-8 to TRBJ2-2; 7 nucleotides agree with TRBD2. The CDR3 sequence is 16 residues long. CDR1 SGHVS and CDR2 FQNEAQ come from the germline V gene. Unmatched junction bases numbered 5, after V lost 0 bases and J lost 4 bases. CDR3 region: CASSLALGGVTGELFF. CDR3 DNA sequence: TGTGCCAGCAGCTTAGCATTGGGAGGGGTCACCGGGGAGCTGTTTTTT. Complete variable domain (other parts from reference TRBV7-8 and TRBJ2-2): GAGVSQSPRYKVAKRGQDVALRCDPISGHVSLFWYQQALGQGPEFLTYFQNEAQLDKSGLPSDRFFAERPEGSVSTLKIQRTQQEDSAVYLCASSLALGGVTGELFFGEGSRLTVL.

This clonotype was recorded many times. The chain uses TRBV7-8 and TRBJ2-7; 10 nucleotides line up with TRBD2. Looked up from germline, CDR1 is SGHVS and CDR2 is FQNEAQ. There are 16 residues in the CDR3. V was clipped by 4 bases and J by 4 bases; unmatched bases: 10. For the CDR3, the DNA is TGTGCCAGCAGCTCGCGTCCTAGCGGGAGCGGGTACGAGCAGTACTTC. Translating gives CASSSRPSGSGYEQYF.

This clonotype was seen only a few times. The CDR3 DNA is TGTGCCAGCAGTTACTCGTCAGGGGTGAACACTGAAGCTTTCTTT. The encoded protein is CASSYSSGVNTEAFF. The V and J genes are TRBV6-6 and TRBJ1-1, with D perhaps matching TRBD1 (6 bases). Trimming took 0 bases from V and 0 from J, leaving 8 bases between them. CDR3 size: 15 residues. Germline V gene data show CDR1 as MNHNY and CDR2 as SVGAGI (reference sequence).

This clonotype was observed many times. The V and J genes are TRBV6-5 and TRBJ1-2; D is unclear. Germline V CDR1 and CDR2: MNHEY, SVGAGI. V was clipped by 0 bases and J by 4 bases, with 18 bases between them. The CDR3 runs to 17 residues. CDR3 residues: CASSYSFLMLKSYGYTF. The CDR3 coding sequence is TGTGCCAGCAGTTACTCCTTCTTGATGCTTAAATCCTATGGCTACACCTTC.

In regard to this clonotype: A much larger clone lies a single base off, so this may be a read error. The chain combines TRBV6-2 or TRBV6-3 with TRBJ2-7; 11 bases map to TRBD2. With V trimmed by 1 base and J by 6 bases, 17 bases remained unmatched. The CDR3 runs to 19 residues. The germline CDR1 and CDR2 sequences are MNHEY and SVGEGT. CDR3 region: CASSYYRTSGSPQGCEQYF. As DNA, the CDR3 is TGTGCCAGCAGTTACTATCGAACTAGCGGGAGCCCACAAGGCTGCGAGCAGTACTTC.

The J gene is TRBJ1-1, the V gene TRBV7-6, with TRBD1 identical over 8 bases. Looked up from germline, CDR1 is SGHVS and CDR2 is FNYEAQ. This CDR3 contains 17 residues. Losses at the gene ends were 6 bases for V and 0 bases for J; bases not matched to a gene: 12. CDR3 in amino acids: CASRKQGGIGVNTEAFF. CDR3 coding DNA: TGTGCCAGCAGAAAACAGGGGGGAATTGGGGTGAACACTGAAGCTTTCTTT.

J is TRBJ2-7 and V is TRBV28, with 11 positions matching TRBD2. The CDR3 consists of 16 residues. Germline loops: CDR1 MDHEN, CDR2 SYDVKM. V trimming: 6 bases; J trimming: 2 bases; junction bases outside the gene matches: 9. CDR3 sequence reads: CASSAPLAGGTYEQYF. The CDR3 DNA reads as TGTGCCAGCAGCGCACCTCTAGCGGGAGGCACCTACGAGCAGTACTTC.